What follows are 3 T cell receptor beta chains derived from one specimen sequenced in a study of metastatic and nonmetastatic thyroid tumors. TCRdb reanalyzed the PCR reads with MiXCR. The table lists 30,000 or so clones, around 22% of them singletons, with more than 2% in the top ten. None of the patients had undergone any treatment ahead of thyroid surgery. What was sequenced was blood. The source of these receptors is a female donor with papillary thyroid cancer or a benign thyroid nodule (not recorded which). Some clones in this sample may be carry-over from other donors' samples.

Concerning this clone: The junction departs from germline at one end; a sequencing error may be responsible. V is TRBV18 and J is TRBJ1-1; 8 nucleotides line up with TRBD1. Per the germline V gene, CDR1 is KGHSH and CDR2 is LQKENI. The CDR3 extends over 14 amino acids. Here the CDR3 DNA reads TGTGCCAGCTCACACGGACAGGGAAACACAGAAGCTTTCTTT. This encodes CASSHGQGNTEAFF.

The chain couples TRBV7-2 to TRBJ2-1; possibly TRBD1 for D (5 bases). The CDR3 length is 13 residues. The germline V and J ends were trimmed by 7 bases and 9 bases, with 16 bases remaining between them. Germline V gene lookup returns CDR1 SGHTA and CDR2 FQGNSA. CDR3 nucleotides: TGTGCCAGCATGGTTCAGGGATCGGTTGAGCAGTTCTTC. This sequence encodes CASMVQGSVEQFF.

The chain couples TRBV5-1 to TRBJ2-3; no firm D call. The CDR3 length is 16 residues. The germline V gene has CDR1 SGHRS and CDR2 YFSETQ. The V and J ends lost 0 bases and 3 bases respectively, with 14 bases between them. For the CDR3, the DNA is TGCGCCAGCAGCTTGGAGCAGGCCCTTAGGACAGATACGCAGTATTTT. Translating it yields CASSLEQALRTDTQYF.